These 30 T cell receptor beta chains were all obtained from the same sample, sequenced in a study of CD8+CD57+ T cells in acquired aplastic anemia. Patients chosen for sequencing had shown CD8+CD57+ cell expansion by flow cytometry. CDR3 and TCR beta VDJ profiling relied on genomic DNA as the template. TCRdb fed the reads into MiXCR, producing one record per CDR3 protein. The sample shows 150,000 to 200,000 distinct CDR3 sequences, roughly 50% of them seen only once. Sample: sorted CD4+, CD8+, or CD8+CD57+ T cells (not recorded which) from PBMCs. All receptors derive from a human donor with aplastic anemia.

J is TRBJ2-7 and V is TRBV20-1; 14 bases map to TRBD2. The CDR3 has 17 residues. The ends lost 6 bases at V and 0 bases at J; junction bases unmatched: 10. Germline V CDR1 and CDR2: DFQATT, SNEGSKA (reference sequence). The CDR3 sequence is CSAQRLAGGHVSYEQYF. Written as DNA, the CDR3 is TGCAGTGCACAGCGACTAGCGGGGGGGCATGTCTCCTACGAGCAGTACTTC.

The J gene is TRBJ1-5, the V gene TRBV10-3, with TRBD1 matching 8 bases. Germline CDR1 ENHRY, CDR2 SYGVKD. The CDR3 covers 16 residues. J gave up 7 bases and V 0 bases, and 8 bases lay outside the gene matches. The CDR3 DNA follows: TGTGCCATCAGTGAGTCAGCGGGACAGGACGCCCAGCCCCAGCATTTT. Its translation is CAISESAGQDAQPQHF.

Many counts were recorded for this clonotype. V usage is TRBV5-1 and J usage is TRBJ2-7; D is perhaps TRBD2 (5 bases). The V gene lost 3 bases and the J gene lost 3 bases, with 13 bases spanning the gap. Germline lookup yields CDR1 SGHRS and CDR2 YFSETQ. CDR3 length: 14 amino acids. CDR3 protein: CASSSPGNDYEQYF. CDR3 DNA: TGCGCCAGCAGCTCCCCCGGGAACGACTACGAGCAGTACTTC.

The rearrangement uses TRBV10-1 and TRBJ1-5; no clear D. Trimming removed 4 bases at V and 0 bases at J, with 13 bases between. Germline assignment: CDR1 WNHNN and CDR2 SYGVQD (reference sequence). CDR3 length: 16 amino acids. This CDR3 is CASSVGSEISNQPQHF. CDR3 bases: TGCGCCAGCAGTGTGGGGAGTGAGATTAGCAATCAGCCCCAGCATTTT.

Comment on this clonotype: One end of the junction does not line up with germline, which may come from a read error. The rearrangement links TRBV9 to TRBJ1-1; D perhaps matches TRBD1 (6 bases). Germline CDR1 reads SGDLS; CDR2 reads YYNGEE. This CDR3 is 15 amino acids long. The CDR3 nucleotides read TGTGCCAGCGGCGTATTTGGGGGCCCGGACACTGAAGCTTTCTTT. Protein sequence: CASGVFGGPDTEAFF.

This clonotype has more than one count but fewer than ten. J is TRBJ1-1 and V is TRBV29-1, with 9 bases lining up with TRBD1. Germline V gives CDR1 SQVTM, CDR2 ANQGSEA. The length of the CDR3 is 13 residues. Losses at the gene ends were 3 bases for V and 4 bases for J; bases not matched to a gene: 3. CDR3 nucleotide sequence: TGCAGCGTTGAGGGACAGGGTCTCACTGAAGCTTTCTTT. It encodes CSVEGQGLTEAFF.

The chain couples TRBV7-9 to TRBJ2-7; no clear D gene. This CDR3 contains 14 residues. V was clipped by 3 bases and J by 3 bases, with 12 bases between them. Germline-derived CDR1 and CDR2 are SEHNR and FQNEAQ (reference sequence). DNA of the CDR3: TGTGCCAGCAGCTTTACCCAACCGGGCTACGAGCAGTACTTC. Its translation: CASSFTQPGYEQYF.

This clonotype was recorded a few times. The rearrangement uses TRBV5-1 and TRBJ2-7; D is undetermined. The germline gives CDR1 SGHRS, CDR2 YFSETQ. The V end was cut by 3 bases, the J end by 7 bases, with 14 bases between. CDR3 length equals 13 residues. For the CDR3, the DNA is TGCGCCAGCAGCTCGATTGAATTGGGGGAGCAGTACTTC. Its protein is CASSSIELGEQYF. Variable domain in full (rest from reference TRBV5-1 and TRBJ2-7): KAGVTQTPRYLIKTRGQQVTLSCSPISGHRSVSWYQQTPGQGLQFLFEYFSETQRNKGNFPGRFSGRQFSNSRSEMNVSTLELGDSALYLCASSSIELGEQYFGPGTRLTVT.

The chain couples TRBV7-2 to TRBJ2-7; possibly TRBD1 for D (6 bases). The V gene lost 5 bases and the J gene lost 6 bases, with 14 bases spanning the gap. The length of the CDR3 is 13 residues. CDR1 is SGHTA, CDR2 FQGNSA, per germline. CDR3 sequence: CASSNGQGTEQYF. In nucleotides, the CDR3 is TGTGCCAGCAGCAACGGGCAGGGGACCGAGCAGTACTTC.

In this sample, this clonotype turned up a few times. One junction end disagrees with the germline gene, perhaps due to a read error. The genes are TRBV10-3 and TRBJ2-3; no definite D call. This CDR3 is built from 15 residues. Germline loops: CDR1 ENHRY, CDR2 SYGVKD. The CDR3 DNA reads as TGTGCCAGCAGTTTACTACAGCGTTCCACAGATACGCAGTATTTT. Its translation: CASSLLQRSTDTQYF.

This CDR3 is CASSSSTGELFF. In DNA form, the CDR3 reads TGTGCCAGCAGTTCCAGCACCGGGGAGCTGTTTTTT. The chain joins TRBV27 to TRBJ2-2, with D uncertain. V gave up 4 bases and J gave up 4 bases, with 4 bases separating them. The CDR3 runs to 12 residues. Germline V gene lookup returns CDR1 MNHEY and CDR2 SMNVEV (reference sequence).

This chain uses TRBV19 with TRBJ1-6; D may be TRBD1 (5 bases). The CDR3 extends over 17 amino acids. V lost 5 bases and J lost 0, with 14 bases in between. Germline V gene data show CDR1 as LNHDA and CDR2 as SQIVND (reference sequence). The CDR3, as DNA: TGTGCCAGTAGTCCCGGGACCCAGAGCTCCTATAATTCACCCCTCCACTTT. Translated, it gives CASSPGTQSSYNSPLHF.

CDR3 nucleotides: TGCAGCGTTGATGGTCATAACACTGAAGCTTTCTTT. Translating it yields CSVDGHNTEAFF. The chain employs TRBV29-1 and TRBJ1-1; D unclear. V lost 3 bases and J 2 bases, leaving 7 bases between the germline ends. CDR3 size: 12 residues. Germline lookup yields CDR1 SQVTM and CDR2 ANQGSEA.

The chain joins TRBV20-1 to TRBJ2-3; D may be TRBD2 (5 bases). Between the trimmed V and J ends, which lost 4 bases and 8 bases, there was a span of 13 bases. CDR1 DFQATT and CDR2 SNEGSKA come from the germline V gene (reference sequence). The CDR3 consists of 12 residues. As DNA, the CDR3 is TGCAGTGCTATGGGGAAGGCGGGTACGCAGTATTTT. This codes for CSAMGKAGTQYF.

The V and J genes are TRBV6-5 and TRBJ1-5; no clear D. Trimming pared 6 bases from V and 5 bases from J, leaving 20 bases between. Per germline, CDR1 MNHEY and CDR2 SVGAGI. The CDR3 runs to 16 residues. CDR3 protein: CASSLASGSPDQPQHF. The CDR3 bases are TGTGCCAGCAGCCTCGCCTCGGGGTCTCCCGATCAGCCCCAGCATTTT.

Regarding this clonotype: Likely a read error: the CDR3 ends without its conserved phenylalanine or tryptophan. The chain recombines TRBV7-9 with TRBJ1-1; the D gene is possibly TRBD1 (6 bases). Per germline, CDR1 SEHNR and CDR2 FQNEAQ (reference sequence). The CDR3 totals 14 residues. This chain's CDR3 is CASRPYTGNTKAFL. DNA for the CDR3: TGTGCCAGCAGGCCATATACAGGGAACACTAAAGCTTTCCTT.

The chain combines TRBV24-1 with TRBJ2-3; TRBD2 aligns across 8 bases. Germline CDR1 reads KGHDR; CDR2 reads SFDVKD. CDR3 length equals 16 residues. V shed 7 bases and J 2 bases; nucleotides not matched to a gene: 10. CDR3 nucleotide sequence: TGTGCCACCAGCGATCCCGGGACTAGGGACACAGATACGCAGTATTTT. The encoded protein is CATSDPGTRDTDTQYF.

This sequence joins TRBV19 and TRBJ1-5; D gene ambiguous. The CDR3 extends over 15 amino acids. CDR1 LNHDA and CDR2 SQIVND come from the germline V gene (reference sequence). V lost 6 bases to trimming and J lost 4 bases, with 16 bases between them. CDR3 DNA: TGTGCCAGTAGCATCGGGGTTATCCCTAATCAGCCCCAGCATTTT. This translates into CASSIGVIPNQPQHF.

V gene TRBV10-3 combines with J gene TRBJ2-5, with D hard to call. The CDR3 is 12 residues long. In germline, CDR1 is ENHRY, CDR2 SYGVKD. V gave up 2 bases and J gave up 5 bases, with 6 bases separating them. This CDR3 reads CAISETEETQYF. The CDR3 DNA follows: TGTGCCATCAGTGAGACAGAGGAGACCCAGTACTTC.

This clonotype was found a few times. CDR3 region: CATSRDYQGTQYF. CDR3 coding DNA: TGTGCCACCAGCAGAGATTATCAGGGGACCCAGTACTTC. V and J are TRBV15 and TRBJ2-5, with a tentative D call TRBD1 (5 bases). V was clipped by 0 bases and J by 7 bases, with 9 bases between them. The CDR3 covers 13 residues. Per germline, CDR1 LNHNV and CDR2 YYDKDF (reference sequence).

The chain uses TRBV4-3 and TRBJ1-1; D gene unclear. The V end was cut by 0 bases, the J end by 4 bases, with 6 bases between. CDR1 and CDR2 from the germline V gene are LGHNA and YSLEER. CDR3 length: 13 amino acids. CDR3 nucleotide sequence: TGCGCCAGCAGCCAAGAGCCGGTCACTGAAGCTTTCTTT. Residues: CASSQEPVTEAFF.

The V gene is TRBV4-1, the J gene TRBJ1-2; 7 bases map to TRBD1. Germline CDR1 MGHRA, CDR2 YSYEKL. The CDR3 is made up of 14 amino acids. The V gene end was trimmed by 6 bases and the J gene end by 2 bases; junction bases not matched to a gene: 6. The DNA of the CDR3 is TGCGCCAGCAGAAAACAGGGGACGAACTATGGCTACACCTTC. Amino acids: CASRKQGTNYGYTF.

This clonotype was recorded a few times. The chain recombines TRBV27 with TRBJ1-2; D remains unclear. The V and J ends lost 7 bases and 5 bases respectively, with 14 bases between them. This CDR3 comprises 13 residues. Germline CDR1 reads MNHEY; CDR2 reads SMNVEV (reference sequence). CDR3 DNA sequence: TGTGCCAGCACCATAAACCTCCTATATGGCTACACCTTC. Encoded protein: CASTINLLYGYTF.

Notes on this clonotype: Being one base from a much bigger clone, this may be a read error. This chain connects TRBV16 to TRBJ2-3; no definite D call. Trimming shortened V by 7 bases and J by 4 bases, and 12 bases separated the two germline ends. The CDR3 is 13 amino acids. Germline V CDR1 and CDR2: KGHSY, FQNENV. The CDR3 DNA follows: TGTGCCAGCACTCCGCTGGAGTCAGATACGCAGTATTTT. It yields the protein CASTPLESDTQYF. Drawing the rest from reference TRBV16 and TRBJ2-3, the complete variable domain is GEEVAQTPKHLVRGEGQKAKLYCAPIKGHSYVFWYQQVLKNEFKFLISFQNENVFDETGMPKERFSAKCLPNSPCSLEIQATKLEDSAVYFCASTPLESDTQYFGPGTRLTVL.

This clonotype occurred a few times. A read error is possible here, since a much larger clone lies one base away. This rearrangement joins TRBV20-1 to TRBJ2-7; 7 nucleotides line up with TRBD2. CDR1 and CDR2 from the germline V gene are DFQATT and SNEGSKA (reference sequence). This CDR3 is built from 11 residues. CDR3 residues: CSARLRGERYF. Here the CDR3 DNA reads TGCAGTGCGCGCCTCCGGGGGGAGCGGTACTTC.

V gene TRBV7-8 combines with J gene TRBJ1-1; 8 bases are a match to TRBD1. J was trimmed by 0 bases and V by 2 bases; bases with no gene match: 5. CDR1 is SGHVS, CDR2 FQNEAQ, per germline. This CDR3 contains 16 residues. The CDR3 protein is CASSLHRGDMNTEAFF. The CDR3 DNA follows: TGTGCCAGCAGCTTACACAGGGGGGATATGAACACTGAAGCTTTCTTT.

A single count supports this clonotype. The rearrangement links TRBV6-4 to TRBJ2-1; TRBD2 agrees at 10 bases. Losses at the gene ends were 2 bases for V and 3 bases for J; bases not matched to a gene: 1. Germline lookup yields CDR1 MRHNA and CDR2 SNTAGT. The CDR3 is 15 amino acids. DNA for the CDR3: TGTGCCAGCAGTGACGGGACTAGCGACTACAATGAGCAGTTCTTC. As protein: CASSDGTSDYNEQFF.

This clonotype came up once. This could be a read error, since a much larger clone is one nucleotide away. J is TRBJ1-1 and V is TRBV11-2, with D hard to call. Germline V gives CDR1 SGHAT, CDR2 FQNNGV. The CDR3 contains 13 residues. The CDR3 loop reads CVSSLGGTFEAFF. The CDR3 DNA is TGTGTCAGCAGCTTAGGAGGCACATTTGAAGCTTTCTTT.

This clonotype was found many times. The J gene is TRBJ2-2, the V gene TRBV29-1; perhaps TRBD2 as D (6 bases). CDR1 is SQVTM, CDR2 ANQGSEA, per germline. The CDR3 runs 14 residues. The V end lost 6 bases, the J end lost 0 bases, and 11 bases lay between the germline ends. CDR3 residues: CSVDSGANTGELFF. The CDR3 DNA reads TGCAGCGTCGATAGCGGAGCGAACACCGGGGAGCTGTTTTTT.

This clonotype was detected many times. The chain combines TRBV2 with TRBJ2-3; no clear D gene. Per the germline V gene, CDR1 is SNHLY and CDR2 is FYNNEI. The CDR3 sequence is 13 residues long. V lost 5 bases and J lost 3, with 9 bases in between. The CDR3 here is CASSRLETDTQYF. CDR3 bases: TGTGCCAGCAGTCGACTCGAGACAGATACGCAGTATTTT.